Each of the 3 T cell receptor beta chains below was sequenced from the same sample in a study of Ad26.COV2.S vaccination and SARS-CoV-2 variants. Produced via immunoSEQ multiplex PCR; TCRdb's table is partial and in-frame only. The repertoire has about 350,000 clones, about 88% of them found once; the top ten carry around 5.8%. Treatment noted: roughly 18 received Ad26.COV2.S at low or high dose, single or two shots; several received placebo; per-sample allocation not given. Sampling happened 63 days after the first vaccine or placebo injection. This sample comprised peripheral blood, obtained in a trial of Ad26.COV2.S vaccine versus placebo. The receptor set was obtained from a person aged 18-65 years who received the Ad26.COV2.S COVID-19 vaccine or a placebo.

The V gene is TRBV3-1 (or the pseudogene TRBV3-2), the J gene TRBJ2-1; D remains ambiguous. The CDR3 sequence is 14 residues long. Germline values: CDR1 LGHDT, CDR2 YNNKEL (reference sequence). V gave up 3 bases and J gave up 6 bases, with 12 bases separating them. The CDR3 coding sequence is TGTGCCAGCAGCCAGGATTCCCTCCCCAATGAGCAGTTCTTC. Translated, it gives CASSQDSLPNEQFF.

CDR3 nucleotides: TGTGCCAGCCGAAAGGGCAGCACAGATACGCAGTATTTT. This sequence encodes CASRKGSTDTQYF. The chain joins TRBV9 to TRBJ2-3; no firm D call. This CDR3 region has 13 residues. CDR1 and CDR2 (germline): SGDLS, YYNGEE. Trimming removed 7 bases at V and 0 bases at J, with 9 bases between. The full variable domain, with the rest looked up from reference TRBV9 and TRBJ2-3, is DSGVTQTPKHLITATGQRVTLRCSPRSGDLSVYWYQQSLDQGLQFLIQYYNGEERAKGNILERFSAQQFPDLHSELNLSSLELGDSALYFCASRKGSTDTQYFGPGTRLTVL.

The chain joins TRBV27 to TRBJ2-7, with TRBD1 as a possible D gene (5 bases). Germline V lookup: CDR1 MNHEY, CDR2 SMNVEV (reference sequence). The CDR3 extends over 11 amino acids. V lost 11 bases and J 4 bases, leaving 12 bases between the germline ends. CDR3 bases: TGTGCCTCGCGCAGGGCATACGAGCAGTACTTC. Translated: CASRRAYEQYF.